This T cell receptor beta chain originates from a study of vaccination effects on CD4 cells after COVID-19. Germline assignment: CDR1 MNHEY and CDR2 SVGAGI. The germline V and J ends were trimmed by 6 bases and 7 bases, with 10 bases remaining between them. The CDR3 spans 13 residues. Under the ViraFEST assay, PBMC were stimulated with viral peptide pools so that antigen-specific CD4+ T cells expanded. Sequencing was performed afterwards. CD4+ T cell isolation took place after approximately ten days of culture. This person caught SARS-CoV-2 sometime from March to December 2020, and PCR testing confirmed the infection. BNT162b2 vaccine or mRNA-1273 vaccine was given to participants in two doses. They grew roughly 2 million PBMC in each well, adding 10 IU/ml IL-2 and approximately 9.2 ug/ml peptides. Concerning this clone itself: Its specificity is unknown.

Generated by immunoSEQ multiplex PCR, the TCRdb table keeps only in-frame clones and is missing some. The sample carries 17,000 or so clones, 65% to 75% recorded once. The study, taken as a whole, reports: Infection- and vaccine-induced clones contracted markedly late after vaccination.

Sequencing was performed on CD4+ T cells from PBMCs cultured with SARS-CoV-2 spike peptides, taken after COVID-19 vaccination. J is TRBJ1-6 and V is TRBV6-5; D unresolved. This clonotype was sampled from a human donor who had a prior SARS-CoV-2 infection. The CDR3 protein is CASRGLQNSPLHF. In DNA form, the CDR3 reads TGTGCCAGCAGAGGGCTCCAAAATTCACCCCTCCACTTT.